This entry features one T cell receptor beta chain sequence. These data are taken from a study of blood T cells in healthy people across ages. A J-beta primer mix and a sample-barcoded 5' primer were used in a second PCR of about 7 to 12 cycles. TCRdb analysed the 5' RACE reads with MiXCR anew, one entry per CDR3 protein. The sample has a few hundred thousand distinct CDR3 sequences, roughly a quarter seen once. With 5 bases removed from V and 1 base from J, the gap between germline ends came to 14 bases. CDR3 length: 16 amino acids. Extraction yielded at least 6 micrograms of total RNA per sample. The same data also went into a second study, on T cells of mothers and their children.

This sequence originates from a boy aged 2 to 10 in good health. This chain uses TRBV12-3 or TRBV12-4 with TRBJ1-4; D may be TRBD1 (6 bases). The sample taken for sequencing was blood. The CDR3 loop is CASSSHRDGTNEKLFF. The CDR3 nucleotides read TGTGCCAGCAGTAGCCACAGGGACGGAACTAATGAAAAACTGTTTTTT.